This T cell receptor beta chain was identified during a study of spatial heterogeneity in lung cancer. Across the whole study: Mean representation of each unique TCR and UMI combination in the raw reads exceeded 9.5 occurrences. General study points: More often at tumor resection than at routine follow-up, ubiquitous expanded tumor TCRs were detected in the blood.

This clonotype was seen many times. What it recognizes is unknown. Sample time point: blood at routine non-recurrence follow-up after resection. Sequencing was performed on whole RNA extracted from tumor and nontumor lung tissue, or from frozen PBMC, and the material was left unsorted. All TCR cDNA molecules were individually tagged with a unique molecular identifier. Using its own MiXCR run on the 5' RACE reads, TCRdb lists one record per CDR3 protein. This sample yields about 46,000 distinct CDR3 sequences, of which approximately 10% are seen a single time; approximately 30% belongs to the top ten. Looked up from germline, CDR1 is SGHTA and CDR2 is FQGNSA. This CDR3 has 16 residues. Germline trimming cut 5 bases from V and 0 bases from J; bases unmatched to any gene: 7.

The rearrangement joins TRBV7-2 to TRBJ2-1, with 7 bases identical to TRBD2. The sequencing here drew on PBMCs, taken at follow-up. The TCR comes from a male donor with early-stage non-small cell lung cancer. The CDR3 bases are TGTGCCAGCAGCCTCGGGGGGAGCAGCTCCTACAATGAGCAGTTCTTC. Protein product: CASSLGGSSSYNEQFF.